This is a list of T cell receptor beta chains from one sample in a study of CD8 T cells in Susac syndrome. From the immunoSEQ multiplex PCR reads, TCRdb called clonotypes with MiXCR, one entry per CDR3 protein. The data hold approximately 190,000 distinct CDR3 sequences, with approximately 95% observed a single time. What was sequenced was CD8+ T cells from PBMCs. The source of these receptors is a human donor with Susac syndrome. CDR3s include the opening cysteine and the closing phenylalanine or tryptophan. The D gene is left open where the match is weak. Clone sizes are given selectively: once, few, many, or a class where the clone is expanded.

v_call: TRBV24-1
clone_size: .
j_call: TRBJ2-1
d_call: TRBD2
cdr3_aa: CATSDLGSGGIDEQFF
cdr3_nt: TGTGCCACCAGTGATTTAGGCAGCGGGGGTATCGATGAGCAGTTCTTC

v_call: TRBV7-9
clone_size: .
j_call: TRBJ1-2
d_call: TRBD1
cdr3_aa: CASSYKGQGGGYTF
cdr3_nt: TGTGCCAGCAGCTACAAGGGACAGGGCGGGGGCTACACCTTC

v_call: TRBV2
clone_size: .
j_call: TRBJ2-5
d_call: .
cdr3_aa: CASYSLGTETQYF
cdr3_nt: TGTGCCAGCTATTCCTTGGGGACGGAGACCCAGTACTTC

v_call: TRBV30
clone_size: .
j_call: TRBJ2-7
d_call: TRBD2
cdr3_aa: CAWSGGVLYEHYF
cdr3_nt: TGTGCCTGGAGCGGGGGGGTCCTCTACGAGCACTACTTC

v_call: TRBV6-4
clone_size: .
j_call: TRBJ1-1
d_call: .
cdr3_aa: CASSLTPQAVGTEAFF
cdr3_nt: TGTGCCAGCAGTCTCACACCCCAGGCGGTGGGCACTGAAGCTTTCTTT

v_call: TRBV5-1
clone_size: .
j_call: TRBJ1-2
d_call: .
cdr3_aa: CASSETTGNYGYTF
cdr3_nt: TGCGCCAGCAGCGAGACCACTGGAAACTATGGCTACACCTTC

v_call: TRBV12-3/TRBV12-4
clone_size: .
j_call: TRBJ1-1
d_call: TRBD1
cdr3_aa: CAAAEGARFDTEAFF
cdr3_nt: TGTGCCGCGGCGGAGGGGGCGCGATTTGACACTGAAGCTTTCTTT

v_call: TRBV6-6
clone_size: .
j_call: TRBJ2-7
d_call: .
cdr3_aa: CASSYQGDPPYEQYF
cdr3_nt: TGTGCCAGCAGTTACCAAGGGGATCCACCCTACGAGCAGTACTTC

v_call: TRBV6-2/TRBV6-3
clone_size: .
j_call: TRBJ1-5
d_call: TRBD1
cdr3_aa: CASSTDRDHNQPQHF
cdr3_nt: TGTGCCAGCAGCACGGACAGGGACCATAATCAGCCCCAGCATTTT

v_call: TRBV13
clone_size: .
j_call: TRBJ2-7
d_call: .
cdr3_aa: CASSSGDPITGLDYEQYF
cdr3_nt: TGTGCCAGCAGCTCCGGTGATCCGATCACGGGACTCGATTACGAGCAGTACTTC

v_call: TRBV12-2
clone_size: .
j_call: TRBJ2-3
d_call: .
cdr3_aa: CASRSTPTQGTDTQYF
cdr3_nt: TGTGCAAGTCGCTCCACCCCCACCCAGGGCACAGATACGCAGTATTTT

v_call: TRBV3-1
clone_size: .
j_call: TRBJ2-3
d_call: .
cdr3_aa: CASSQVPGSSTDTQYF
cdr3_nt: TGTGCCAGCAGCCAAGTCCCGGGGAGTAGCACAGATACGCAGTATTTT

v_call: TRBV28
clone_size: .
j_call: TRBJ2-3
d_call: .
cdr3_aa: CASSLPSDSDTQYF
cdr3_nt: TGTGCCAGCAGTTTGCCTAGCGACTCAGATACGCAGTATTTT

v_call: TRBV30
clone_size: .
j_call: TRBJ2-1
d_call: .
cdr3_aa: CAWSNTHGMAVEDGEQFF
cdr3_nt: TGTGCCTGGAGTAACACCCATGGGATGGCAGTGGAGGATGGTGAGCAGTTCTTC

v_call: TRBV7-6
clone_size: .
j_call: TRBJ1-6
d_call: .
cdr3_aa: CASSDDENSPLHF
cdr3_nt: TGTGCCAGCAGCGACGACGAAAATTCACCCCTCCACTTT

v_call: TRBV7-9
clone_size: .
j_call: TRBJ2-1
d_call: .
cdr3_aa: CASTLGSRSNEQFF
cdr3_nt: TGTGCCAGCACTCTCGGATCCAGAAGCAATGAGCAGTTCTTC

v_call: TRBV4-1
clone_size: .
j_call: TRBJ2-1
d_call: .
cdr3_aa: CASSHLGGYNEQFF
cdr3_nt: TGCGCCAGCAGCCATCTGGGTGGCTACAATGAGCAGTTCTTC

v_call: TRBV5-1
clone_size: .
j_call: TRBJ1-1
d_call: .
cdr3_aa: CASGNRPNTEAFF
cdr3_nt: TGCGCCAGCGGTAATCGACCGAACACTGAAGCTTTCTTT

v_call: TRBV12-3/TRBV12-4
clone_size: .
j_call: TRBJ2-7
d_call: .
cdr3_aa: CASSFGRGIEQYF
cdr3_nt: TGTGCCAGCAGTTTTGGGAGGGGGATCGAGCAGTACTTC

v_call: TRBV3-1
clone_size: .
j_call: TRBJ2-3
d_call: .
cdr3_aa: CASSQRTLLQGGTQYF
cdr3_nt: TGTGCCAGCAGCCAACGTACGCTACTACAGGGAGGAACGCAGTATTTT

v_call: TRBV5-5
clone_size: .
j_call: TRBJ2-1
d_call: TRBD2
cdr3_aa: CASSLVASGSYNEQFF
cdr3_nt: TGTGCCAGCAGCTTGGTGGCTAGCGGTTCCTACAATGAGCAGTTCTTC

v_call: TRBV12-3/TRBV12-4
clone_size: .
j_call: TRBJ2-7
d_call: .
cdr3_aa: CASSFVGREQYF
cdr3_nt: TGTGCCAGCAGTTTTGTAGGGCGCGAGCAGTACTTC

v_call: TRBV13
clone_size: .
j_call: TRBJ2-7
d_call: .
cdr3_aa: CASSSITGLNEQYF
cdr3_nt: TGTGCCAGCAGCTCAATTACAGGCTTGAACGAGCAGTACTTC

v_call: TRBV7-3
clone_size: .
j_call: TRBJ2-7
d_call: TRBD2
cdr3_aa: CASSTPGTSGFYEQYF
cdr3_nt: TGTGCCAGCAGCACCCCCGGGACTAGCGGATTCTACGAGCAGTACTTC

v_call: TRBV29-1
clone_size: .
j_call: TRBJ2-6
d_call: TRBD1
cdr3_aa: CSVEDLWDRVISGANVLTF
cdr3_nt: TGCAGCGTTGAAGATCTTTGGGACAGGGTCATCTCTGGGGCCAACGTCCTGACTTTC

v_call: TRBV30
clone_size: .
j_call: TRBJ1-1
d_call: .
cdr3_aa: CAWSVGPDAFF
cdr3_nt: TGTGCCTGGAGTGTAGGTCCGGATGCTTTCTTT

v_call: TRBV5-6
clone_size: .
j_call: TRBJ1-1
d_call: .
cdr3_aa: CASSFGPTGMNTEAFF
cdr3_nt: TGTGCCAGCAGCTTCGGTCCCACGGGAATGAACACTGAAGCTTTCTTT

v_call: TRBV7-9
clone_size: .
j_call: TRBJ2-7
d_call: .
cdr3_aa: CASSDSYYEQYF
cdr3_nt: TGTGCCAGCAGCGACTCCTACTACGAGCAGTACTTC

v_call: TRBV7-8
clone_size: once
j_call: TRBJ2-5
d_call: .
cdr3_aa: CASTITLGGAGETQYF
cdr3_nt: TGTGCCAGCACCATAACCTTAGGGGGGGCGGGAGAGACCCAGTACTTC

v_call: TRBV20-1
clone_size: .
j_call: TRBJ2-7
d_call: .
cdr3_aa: CSARGADETYEQYF
cdr3_nt: TGCAGTGCTAGGGGAGCAGACGAGACCTACGAGCAGTACTTC

v_call: TRBV24-1
clone_size: .
j_call: TRBJ2-1
d_call: TRBD2
cdr3_aa: CATSDPSGSSNEQFF
cdr3_nt: TGTGCCACCAGTGACCCGAGCGGGAGTAGTAATGAGCAGTTCTTC

v_call: TRBV5-4
clone_size: .
j_call: TRBJ1-2
d_call: TRBD1
cdr3_aa: CASSLAGTANYGYTF
cdr3_nt: TGTGCCAGCAGCTTGGCCGGGACAGCTAACTATGGCTACACCTTC

v_call: TRBV9
clone_size: few
j_call: TRBJ1-1
d_call: .
cdr3_aa: CASSPPRGNTEAFF
cdr3_nt: TGTGCCAGCAGTCCCCCCAGGGGGAACACTGAAGCTTTCTTT

v_call: TRBV20-1
clone_size: .
j_call: TRBJ2-2
d_call: TRBD1
cdr3_aa: CSARPPGQGVGELFF
cdr3_nt: TGCAGTGCTAGGCCCCCGGGACAGGGGGTCGGGGAGCTGTTTTTT

v_call: TRBV27
clone_size: once
j_call: TRBJ1-2
d_call: .
cdr3_aa: CASSSALGGRDGYTF
cdr3_nt: TGTGCCAGCAGTTCCGCCCTCGGGGGTCGAGATGGCTACACCTTC

v_call: TRBV28
clone_size: .
j_call: TRBJ2-7
d_call: TRBD2
cdr3_aa: CASSLTSGDEQYF
cdr3_nt: TGTGCCAGCAGTTTGACTAGCGGCGACGAGCAGTACTTC

v_call: TRBV19
clone_size: .
j_call: TRBJ1-2
d_call: .
cdr3_aa: CASRLSGGSNYGYTF
cdr3_nt: TGTGCCAGTAGATTGAGTGGGGGTTCGAACTATGGCTACACCTTC

v_call: TRBV5-1
clone_size: .
j_call: TRBJ2-1
d_call: .
cdr3_aa: CASSSMDEQFF
cdr3_nt: TGCGCCAGCAGCTCGATGGATGAGCAGTTCTTC

v_call: TRBV20-1
clone_size: .
j_call: TRBJ1-5
d_call: .
cdr3_aa: CSARDLTWQPQHF
cdr3_nt: TGCAGTGCTAGAGATTTAACGTGGCAGCCCCAGCATTTT

v_call: TRBV9
clone_size: .
j_call: TRBJ2-1
d_call: .
cdr3_aa: CASSVDLQGSEQFF
cdr3_nt: TGTGCCAGCAGCGTAGATCTGCAGGGCAGTGAGCAGTTCTTC

v_call: TRBV30
clone_size: .
j_call: TRBJ1-1
d_call: .
cdr3_aa: CAWSPYNRENTEAFF
cdr3_nt: TGTGCCTGGAGTCCATACAACAGGGAAAACACTGAAGCTTTCTTT

v_call: TRBV28
clone_size: .
j_call: TRBJ2-3
d_call: .
cdr3_aa: CASSLLGGRDHTDTQYF
cdr3_nt: TGTGCCAGCAGTTTACTGGGGGGGCGGGACCACACAGATACGCAGTATTTT

v_call: TRBV29-1
clone_size: .
j_call: TRBJ1-1
d_call: TRBD1
cdr3_aa: CSVPRKRDRVANTEAFF
cdr3_nt: TGCAGCGTTCCCCGAAAGAGGGACAGAGTTGCGAACACTGAAGCTTTCTTT

v_call: TRBV15
clone_size: .
j_call: TRBJ2-5
d_call: .
cdr3_aa: CATSRVDWAQETQYF
cdr3_nt: TGTGCCACCAGCAGAGTAGATTGGGCCCAAGAGACCCAGTACTTC

v_call: TRBV7-9
clone_size: .
j_call: TRBJ1-2
d_call: .
cdr3_aa: CASSFSGSGYGYTF
cdr3_nt: TGTGCCAGCAGCTTCTCAGGGTCTGGCTATGGCTACACCTTC

v_call: TRBV5-1
clone_size: .
j_call: TRBJ2-1
d_call: .
cdr3_aa: CASRETGNEQFF
cdr3_nt: TGCGCCAGCAGGGAGACAGGCAATGAGCAGTTCTTC

v_call: TRBV11-2
clone_size: .
j_call: TRBJ2-7
d_call: TRBD2
cdr3_aa: CASSIGLATYEQYF
cdr3_nt: TGTGCCAGCAGCATCGGACTAGCAACCTACGAGCAGTACTTC

v_call: TRBV7-3
clone_size: .
j_call: TRBJ2-1
d_call: TRBD1
cdr3_aa: CASSPRDRYGEQFF
cdr3_nt: TGTGCCAGCAGCCCAAGGGACAGATATGGGGAGCAGTTCTTC

v_call: TRBV12-3/TRBV12-4
clone_size: .
j_call: TRBJ2-1
d_call: .
cdr3_aa: CASSLNLGEQFF
cdr3_nt: TGTGCCAGCAGTCTCAACTTGGGTGAGCAGTTCTTC

v_call: TRBV30
clone_size: .
j_call: TRBJ1-3
d_call: TRBD1
cdr3_aa: CAWSKTGGENTIYF
cdr3_nt: TGTGCCTGGAGCAAAACAGGGGGCGAAAACACCATATATTTT